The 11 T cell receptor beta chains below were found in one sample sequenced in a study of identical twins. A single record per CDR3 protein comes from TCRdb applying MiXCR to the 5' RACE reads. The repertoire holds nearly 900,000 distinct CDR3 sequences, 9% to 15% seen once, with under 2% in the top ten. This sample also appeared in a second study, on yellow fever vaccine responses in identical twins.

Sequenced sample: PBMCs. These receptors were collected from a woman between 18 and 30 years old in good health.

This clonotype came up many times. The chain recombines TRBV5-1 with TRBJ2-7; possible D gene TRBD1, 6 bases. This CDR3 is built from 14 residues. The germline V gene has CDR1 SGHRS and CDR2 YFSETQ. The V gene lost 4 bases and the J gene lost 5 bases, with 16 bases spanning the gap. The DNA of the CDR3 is TGCGCCAGCAGCCGAAAACAGGGAAGCGACGAGCAGTACTTC. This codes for CASSRKQGSDEQYF.

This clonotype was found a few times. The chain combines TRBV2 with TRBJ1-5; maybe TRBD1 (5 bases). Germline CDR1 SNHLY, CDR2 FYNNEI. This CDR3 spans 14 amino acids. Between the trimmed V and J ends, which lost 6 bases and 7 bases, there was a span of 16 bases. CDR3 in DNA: TGTGCCAGCAGAAGGGGTCACGGGGACCAGCCCCAGCATTTT. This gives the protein CASRRGHGDQPQHF. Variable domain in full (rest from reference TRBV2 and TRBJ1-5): EPEVTQTPSHQVTQMGQEVILRCVPISNHLYFYWYRQILGQKVEFLVSFYNNEISEKSEIFDDQFSVERPDGSNFTLKIRSTKLEDSAMYFCASRRGHGDQPQHFGDGTRLSIL.

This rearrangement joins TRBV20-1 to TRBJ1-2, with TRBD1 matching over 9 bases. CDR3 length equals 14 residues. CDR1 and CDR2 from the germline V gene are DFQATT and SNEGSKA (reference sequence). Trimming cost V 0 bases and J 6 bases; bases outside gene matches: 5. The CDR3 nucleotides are TGCAGTGCTAGAGACGGACAGGGGAGCGATGGCTACACCTTC. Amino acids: CSARDGQGSDGYTF.

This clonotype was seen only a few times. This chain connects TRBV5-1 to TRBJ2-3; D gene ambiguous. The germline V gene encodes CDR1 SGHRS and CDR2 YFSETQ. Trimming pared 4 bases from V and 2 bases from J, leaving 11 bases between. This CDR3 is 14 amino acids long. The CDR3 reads CASSPPSPTDTQYF. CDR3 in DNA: TGCGCCAGCAGCCCACCGAGTCCCACAGATACGCAGTATTTT.

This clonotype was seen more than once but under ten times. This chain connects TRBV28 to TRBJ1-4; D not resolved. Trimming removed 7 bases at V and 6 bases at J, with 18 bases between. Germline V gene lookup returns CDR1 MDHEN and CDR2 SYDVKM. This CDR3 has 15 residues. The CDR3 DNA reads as TGTGCCAGCAATACCCCGGCATCTACAGATGAAAAACTGTTTTTT. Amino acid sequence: CASNTPASTDEKLFF.

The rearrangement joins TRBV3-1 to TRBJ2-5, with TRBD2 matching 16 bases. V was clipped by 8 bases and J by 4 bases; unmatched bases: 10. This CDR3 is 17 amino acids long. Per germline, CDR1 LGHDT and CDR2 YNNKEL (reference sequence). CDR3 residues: CASCLGTSGGATETQYF. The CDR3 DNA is TGTGCCAGCTGTTTAGGGACTAGCGGGGGGGCCACAGAGACCCAGTACTTC.

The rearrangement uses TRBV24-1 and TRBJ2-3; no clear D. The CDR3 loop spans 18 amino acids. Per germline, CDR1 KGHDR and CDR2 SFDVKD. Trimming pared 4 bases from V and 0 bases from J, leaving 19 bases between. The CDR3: CATSEPPARGPSTDTQYF. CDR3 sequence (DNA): TGTGCCACCAGTGAACCCCCCGCCCGAGGACCGAGCACAGATACGCAGTATTTT.

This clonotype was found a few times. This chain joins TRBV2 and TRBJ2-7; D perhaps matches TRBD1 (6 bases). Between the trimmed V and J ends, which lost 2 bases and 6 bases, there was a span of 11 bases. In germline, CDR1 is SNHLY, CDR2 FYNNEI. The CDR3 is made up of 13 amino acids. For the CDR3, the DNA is TGTGCCAGCAGTGAACAGGGGACACGCGAGCAGTACGTC. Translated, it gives CASSEQGTREQYV.

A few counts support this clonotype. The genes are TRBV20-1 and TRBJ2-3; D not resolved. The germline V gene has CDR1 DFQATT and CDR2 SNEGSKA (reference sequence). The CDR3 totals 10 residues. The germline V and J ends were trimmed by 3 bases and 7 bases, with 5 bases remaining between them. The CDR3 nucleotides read TGCAGTGCTAGGTTAAATACGCAGTATTTT. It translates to CSARLNTQYF.

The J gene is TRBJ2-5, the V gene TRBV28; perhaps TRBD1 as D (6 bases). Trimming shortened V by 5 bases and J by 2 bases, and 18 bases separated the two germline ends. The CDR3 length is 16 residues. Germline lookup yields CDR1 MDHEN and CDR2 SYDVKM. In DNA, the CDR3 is TGTGCCAGCAGTCCCTCCCCAGGGGCGGCGCAAGAGACCCAGTACTTC. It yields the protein CASSPSPGAAQETQYF.

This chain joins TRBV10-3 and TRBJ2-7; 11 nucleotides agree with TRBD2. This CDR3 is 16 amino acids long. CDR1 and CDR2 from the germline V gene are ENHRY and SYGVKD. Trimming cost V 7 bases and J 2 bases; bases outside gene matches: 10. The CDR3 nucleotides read TGTGCCATCAACCCTAAGACTAGCGGGGATACCTACGAGCAGTACGTC. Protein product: CAINPKTSGDTYEQYV.